Listed below are T cell receptor beta chains from one sample, sequenced in a study of cytomegalovirus exposure and HLA in healthy donors. The method was immunoSEQ multiplex PCR; TCRdb's version includes in-frame clones alone and lacks a portion of them. The sample table sets out approximately 77,000 clones. Sequenced input: PBMCs. The receptors were gathered from a man aged 25 to 40 in good health and CMV-seronegative. Each CDR3 is given with its conserved first and last residue. The D gene is left open where the match is weak.

>TRBV6-5|.|TRBJ2-1
TGTGCCAGCAGTACGAGCGGAACATCCTACAATGAGCAGTTCTTC
CASSTSGTSYNEQFF
>TRBV15|TRBD1|TRBJ1-5
TGTGCCACCAGCAAGGGACAGGGGAACAATCAGCCCCAGCATTTT
CATSKGQGNNQPQHF
>TRBV6-7|TRBD1|TRBJ1-4
TGTGCCAGCAGTTACGTCGGTGGAACAGGGGGGGGCGCTTGGGAAAAACTGTTTTTT
CASSYVGGTGGGAWEKLFF
>TRBV6-5|.|TRBJ2-7
TGTGCCAGCAGTTACTCGACTGGGCAGGGCCCCTACGAGCAGTACTTC
CASSYSTGQGPYEQYF
>TRBV5-1|.|TRBJ1-6
TGCGCCAGCAGCTTGGGGGCGGGTAACGATTCACCCCTCCACTTT
CASSLGAGNDSPLHF
>TRBV4-3|.|TRBJ1-4
TGCGCCAGCAGTCTCAAGCGGGTAGAGCTGTTTTTT
CASSLKRVELFF
>TRBV25-1|TRBD1|TRBJ1-2
TGTGCCAGCAGTGTAACAGGGGTAAACTATGGCTACACCTTC
CASSVTGVNYGYTF
>TRBV6-5|.|TRBJ1-1
TGTGCCAGCAGTCCCGGGAGGAACACTGAAGCTTTCTTT
CASSPGRNTEAFF
>TRBV7-2|TRBD2|TRBJ2-3
TGTGCCAGCAGCTTATGGACGACTAGCGGGGGAACAGATACGCAGTATTTT
CASSLWTTSGGTDTQYF
>TRBV27|TRBD2|TRBJ2-2
TGTGCCAGCAGTTCCCTAGCGGGGGGAACGAACACCGGGGAGCTGTTTTTT
CASSSLAGGTNTGELFF
>TRBV25-1|TRBD2|TRBJ2-7
TGTGCCAGCAGTGATTGGACTTTCGAGCGGGAGGGCGAGCAGTACTTC
CASSDWTFEREGEQYF
>TRBV5-1|.|TRBJ2-3
TGCGCCAGCAGCTTGTGGGAGCCTAGCACAGATACGCAGTATTTT
CASSLWEPSTDTQYF
>TRBV9|TRBD1|TRBJ1-1
TGTGCCAGCAGCCGGGACAGTGAAGCTTTCTTT
CASSRDSEAFF
>TRBV4-3|.|TRBJ1-5
TGCGCCAGCAGCCCGCGGATCGGGAATCAGCCCCAGCATTTT
CASSPRIGNQPQHF
>TRBV5-6|.|TRBJ2-3
TGTGCCAGCAGCTTGTACACCTACCAGGCAGATACGCAGTATTTT
CASSLYTYQADTQYF
>TRBV5-1|TRBD2|TRBJ2-3
TGCGCCAGCAGCTTGGGGGGGGGAAAAACAGATACGCAGTATTTT
CASSLGGGKTDTQYF
>TRBV5-1|.|TRBJ2-7
TGCGCCAGCAGTAAGGACAGCGAATACGAGCAGTACTTC
CASSKDSEYEQYF
>TRBV19|TRBD1|TRBJ1-6
TGTGCCAGTAGTGACAATTCCGGGACAGGGGTAGGCTCCTATAATTCACCCCTCCACTTT
CASSDNSGTGVGSYNSPLHF
>TRBV9|.|TRBJ2-5
TGTGCCAGCAGCGTAGCGGAGGGACGAGGGGAGACCCAGTACTTC
CASSVAEGRGETQYF
>TRBV7-2|TRBD1|TRBJ2-3
TGTGCCAGCAGCTTACAGGGGGCAGATACGCAGTATTTT
CASSLQGADTQYF
>TRBV5-1|.|TRBJ2-7
TGCGCCAGCAGCTTGGCGGGGGGCCGCTCCTACGAGCAGTACTTC
CASSLAGGRSYEQYF
>TRBV30|.|TRBJ2-5
TGTGCCTGGAGTTTATGGGGCGCGGAGACCCAGTACTTC
CAWSLWGAETQYF
>TRBV4-3|TRBD2|TRBJ2-1
TGCGCCAGCAGCCAACGGACTAGCGGGGACGACAATGAGCAGTTCTTC
CASSQRTSGDDNEQFF
>TRBV9|TRBD2|TRBJ2-7
TGTGCCAGCAGCGTAGTTTGGCTAGCGGGGGGCGAGCAGTACTTC
CASSVVWLAGGEQYF
>TRBV5-1|TRBD1|TRBJ2-7
TGCGCCAGCAGCTTCTGGGACAGGGATTCCTACGAGCAGTACTTC
CASSFWDRDSYEQYF
>TRBV27|TRBD1|TRBJ2-7
TGTGCCAGCAGCTACGGACAGGGGGAGTCCTACGAGCAGTACTTC
CASSYGQGESYEQYF
>TRBV6-1|TRBD2|TRBJ2-5
TGTGCCAGCAGTGCGTCACTAGCGCTGGTCAGGGAGACCCAGTACTTC
CASSASLALVRETQYF
>TRBV7-9|TRBD1|TRBJ2-6
TGTGCCAGCAGCTCCCGGGACAGGCGACTGGGGGCCAACGTCCTGACTTTC
CASSSRDRRLGANVLTF
>TRBV4-3|TRBD1|TRBJ1-2
TGCGCCAGCAGCCAAGGAGTCGACAGGGGAGTCAGCGGCTACACCTTC
CASSQGVDRGVSGYTF
>TRBV6-6|.|TRBJ2-3
TGTGCCAGCAGTTACTCAATTCGAGCAGATACGCAGTATTTT
CASSYSIRADTQYF
>TRBV29-1|TRBD1|TRBJ2-7
TGCAGCGTTGGGGACAGGGGGTTTTACGAGCAGTACTTC
CSVGDRGFYEQYF
>TRBV9|TRBD2|TRBJ2-5
TGTGCCAGCAGCGGCGGACTAGCGGGGGGGACCAAGCGTCAGCAGACCCAGTACTTC
CASSGGLAGGTKRQQTQYF
>TRBV6-6|TRBD1|TRBJ1-4
TGTGCCATCCGACAGGGATCAACTAATGAAAAACTGTTTTTT
CAIRQGSTNEKLFF
>TRBV11-2|TRBD1|TRBJ2-5
TGTGCCAGCAGCTTAGGCTGGACAGGTGACCAAGAGACCCAGTACTTC
CASSLGWTGDQETQYF
>TRBV6-1|.|TRBJ2-5
TGTGCCAGCAGTTTAGAGAGGGAGACCCAGTACTTC
CASSLERETQYF
>TRBV5-1|.|TRBJ2-1
TGCGCCAGCAGCTTGGAGGTGGGCAACTACAATGAGCAGTTCTTC
CASSLEVGNYNEQFF
>TRBV5-4|TRBD2|TRBJ2-3
TGTGCCAGCAGCTTGGTGGGGAGGGACACAGATACGCAGTATTTT
CASSLVGRDTDTQYF
>TRBV7-3|TRBD1|TRBJ2-3
TGTGCCAGCAGCTTAGCCGGGACAGGGGGAGCAGATACGCAGTATTTT
CASSLAGTGGADTQYF
>TRBV7-9|TRBD1|TRBJ1-4
TGTGCCAGCAGCTGGGGACAGGGGCGGGACGAAAAACTGTTTTTT
CASSWGQGRDEKLFF
>TRBV6-1|.|TRBJ2-5
TGTGCCAGCAGTGAAAGGTTGGAGGGCCAGTACTTC
CASSERLEGQYF
>TRBV9|TRBD2|TRBJ2-3
TGTGCCAGCAGCGTAGAACTAGCGGCTAGCACAGATACGCAGTATTTT
CASSVELAASTDTQYF
>TRBV5-1|TRBD1|TRBJ2-1
TGCGCCAGCAACAGGGGTCCAGAGACTTACAATGAGCAGTTCTTC
CASNRGPETYNEQFF
>TRBV7-9|.|TRBJ1-2
TGTGCCAGCAGCTTACTCTCAGGAGGTGGCTACACCTTC
CASSLLSGGGYTF
>TRBV18|.|TRBJ2-7
TGTGCCAGCTCCCCACAATGGACCAGGGGCTACGAGCAGTACTTC
CASSPQWTRGYEQYF
>TRBV19|.|TRBJ1-6
TGTGCCAGTGCGACAGGTGCCCGTATGGCCCTCCACTTT
CASATGARMALHF
>TRBV6-1|TRBD1|TRBJ1-5
TGTGCCAGCAGCGAGTTCAGGGGGCGGGGGCAGCCCCAGCATTTT
CASSEFRGRGQPQHF
>TRBV11-2|TRBD2|TRBJ2-1
TGTGCCAGCAGCCTCGCGGGGGGGTTCCTTAATGAGCAGTTCTTC
CASSLAGGFLNEQFF
>TRBV13|.|TRBJ2-4
TGTGCCAGCAAAAGGGGTCCTAGCGACGACATTCAGTACTTC
CASKRGPSDDIQYF
>TRBV18|TRBD2|TRBJ2-5
TGTGCCAGCTCACCCCTCGCTAGCGGGAACGGAGAGACCCAGTACTTC
CASSPLASGNGETQYF
>TRBV29-1|TRBD1|TRBJ1-2
TGCAGCGTTGGAGGGGGCGTAGGCTACACCTTC
CSVGGGVGYTF
>TRBV6-5|.|TRBJ1-1
TGTGCCAGCAGCTCCATTCGACGGGAAGAAGCTTTCTTT
CASSSIRREEAFF
>TRBV19|.|TRBJ1-2
TGTGCCAGTAGCTCACCCCTCCGAGACAGAAGCCCCAACTATGGCTACACCTTC
CASSSPLRDRSPNYGYTF
>TRBV6-1|.|TRBJ1-1
TGTGCCAGCAGTGAAACAGGGACGAACACTGAAGCTTTCTTT
CASSETGTNTEAFF
>TRBV11-2|.|TRBJ1-2
TGTGCCAGCAGCCTAGGACAGTTTTACTATGGCTACACCTTC
CASSLGQFYYGYTF
>TRBV4-2|TRBD2|TRBJ2-7
TGTGCCAGCAGCCAAGATGAACCTAGCGGGTTGTCCTACGAGCAGTACTTC
CASSQDEPSGLSYEQYF